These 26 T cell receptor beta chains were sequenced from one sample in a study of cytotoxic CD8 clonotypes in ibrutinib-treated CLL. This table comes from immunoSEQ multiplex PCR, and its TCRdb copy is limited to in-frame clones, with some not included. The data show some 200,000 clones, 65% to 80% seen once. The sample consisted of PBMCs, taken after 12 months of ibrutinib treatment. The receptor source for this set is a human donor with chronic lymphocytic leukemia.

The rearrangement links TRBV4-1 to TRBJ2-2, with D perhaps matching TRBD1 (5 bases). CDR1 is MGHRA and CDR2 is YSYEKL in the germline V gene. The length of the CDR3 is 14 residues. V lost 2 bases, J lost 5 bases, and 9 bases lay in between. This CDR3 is CASSQTGKTGELFF. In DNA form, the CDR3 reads TGCGCCAGCAGCCAAACAGGAAAAACCGGGGAGCTGTTTTTT.

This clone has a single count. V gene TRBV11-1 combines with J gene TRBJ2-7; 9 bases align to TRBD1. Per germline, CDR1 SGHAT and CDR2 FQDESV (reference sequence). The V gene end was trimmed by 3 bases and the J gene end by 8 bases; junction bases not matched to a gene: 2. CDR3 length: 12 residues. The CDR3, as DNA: TGTGCCAGCAGCTTGGGACAGGGTCAGCAGTACTTC. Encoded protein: CASSLGQGQQYF.

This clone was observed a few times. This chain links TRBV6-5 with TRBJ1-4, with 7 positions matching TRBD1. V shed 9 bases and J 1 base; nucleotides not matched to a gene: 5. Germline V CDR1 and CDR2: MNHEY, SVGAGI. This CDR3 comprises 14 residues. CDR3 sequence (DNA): TGTGCCAGTCGCAACAGGGGAACTAATGAAAAACTGTTTTTT. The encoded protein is CASRNRGTNEKLFF.

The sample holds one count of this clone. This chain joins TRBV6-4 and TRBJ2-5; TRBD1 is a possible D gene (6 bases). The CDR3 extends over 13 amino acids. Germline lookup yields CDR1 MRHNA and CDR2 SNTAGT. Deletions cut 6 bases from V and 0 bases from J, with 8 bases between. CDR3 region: CASSRGYQETQYF. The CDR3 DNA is TGTGCCAGCAGCAGGGGTTACCAAGAGACCCAGTACTTC.

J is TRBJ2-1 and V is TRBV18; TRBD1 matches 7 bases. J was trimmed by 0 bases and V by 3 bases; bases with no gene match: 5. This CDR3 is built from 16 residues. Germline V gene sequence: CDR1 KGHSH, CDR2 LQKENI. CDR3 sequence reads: CASSPPTGSSYNEQFF. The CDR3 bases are TGTGCCAGCTCACCGCCGACAGGGAGCTCCTACAATGAGCAGTTCTTC.

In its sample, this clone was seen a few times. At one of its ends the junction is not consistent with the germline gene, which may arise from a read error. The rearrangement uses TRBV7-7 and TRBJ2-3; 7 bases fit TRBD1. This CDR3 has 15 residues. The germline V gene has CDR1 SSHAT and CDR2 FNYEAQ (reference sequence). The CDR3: CASSLGTASTDTQYF. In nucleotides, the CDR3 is TGTGCTAGCAGCTTAGGGACAGCCAGCACAGATACGCAGTATTTT.

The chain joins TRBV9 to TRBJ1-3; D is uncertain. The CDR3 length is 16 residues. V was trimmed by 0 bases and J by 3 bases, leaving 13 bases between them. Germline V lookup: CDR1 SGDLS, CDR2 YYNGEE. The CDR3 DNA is TGTGCCAGCAGCGTAGAGGTCAAGGGTGATGGAAACACCATATATTTT. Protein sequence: CASSVEVKGDGNTIYF.

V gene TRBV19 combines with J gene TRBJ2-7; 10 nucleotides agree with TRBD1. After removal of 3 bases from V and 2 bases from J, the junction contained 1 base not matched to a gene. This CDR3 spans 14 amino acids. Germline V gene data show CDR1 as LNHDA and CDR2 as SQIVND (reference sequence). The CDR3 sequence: CASSIGTGAYEQYF. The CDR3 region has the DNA TGTGCCAGTAGTATCGGGACAGGGGCCTACGAGCAGTACTTC.

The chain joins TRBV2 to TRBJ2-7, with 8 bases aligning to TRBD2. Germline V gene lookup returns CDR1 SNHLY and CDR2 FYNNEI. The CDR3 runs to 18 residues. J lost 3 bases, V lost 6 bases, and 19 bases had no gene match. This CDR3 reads CASRWVDLGELAVYEQYF. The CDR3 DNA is TGTGCCAGCAGATGGGTTGATTTGGGAGAACTAGCGGTCTACGAGCAGTACTTC. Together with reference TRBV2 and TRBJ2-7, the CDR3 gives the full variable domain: EPEVTQTPSHQVTQMGQEVILRCVPISNHLYFYWYRQILGQKVEFLVSFYNNEISEKSEIFDDQFSVERPDGSNFTLKIRSTKLEDSAMYFCASRWVDLGELAVYEQYFGPGTRLTVT.

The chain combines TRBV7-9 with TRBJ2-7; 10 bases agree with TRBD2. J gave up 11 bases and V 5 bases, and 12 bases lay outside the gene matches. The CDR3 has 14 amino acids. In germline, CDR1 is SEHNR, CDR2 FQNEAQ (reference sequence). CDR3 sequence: CASSPLGAGGDKYF. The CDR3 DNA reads TGTGCCAGCAGCCCCCTAGGAGCGGGAGGGGATAAGTACTTC.

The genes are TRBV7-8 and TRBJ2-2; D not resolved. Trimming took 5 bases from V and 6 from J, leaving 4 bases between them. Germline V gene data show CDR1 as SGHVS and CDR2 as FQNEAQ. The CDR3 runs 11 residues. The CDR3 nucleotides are TGTGCCAGCAGCCCCCCCGGGGAGCTGTTTTTT. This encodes CASSPPGELFF.

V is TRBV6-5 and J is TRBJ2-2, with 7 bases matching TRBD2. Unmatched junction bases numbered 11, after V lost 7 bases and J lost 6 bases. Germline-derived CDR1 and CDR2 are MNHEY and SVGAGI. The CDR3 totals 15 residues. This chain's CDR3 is CASKLTGLGAGELFF. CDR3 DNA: TGTGCCAGCAAGTTGACTGGACTAGGGGCCGGGGAGCTGTTTTTT.

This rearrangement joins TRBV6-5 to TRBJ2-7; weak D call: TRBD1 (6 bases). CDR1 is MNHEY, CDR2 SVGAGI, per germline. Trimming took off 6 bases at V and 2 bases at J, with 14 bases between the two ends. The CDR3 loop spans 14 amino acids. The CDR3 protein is CASRFGRGAYEQYF. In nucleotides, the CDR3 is TGTGCCAGCAGGTTCGGCAGGGGAGCCTACGAGCAGTACTTC.

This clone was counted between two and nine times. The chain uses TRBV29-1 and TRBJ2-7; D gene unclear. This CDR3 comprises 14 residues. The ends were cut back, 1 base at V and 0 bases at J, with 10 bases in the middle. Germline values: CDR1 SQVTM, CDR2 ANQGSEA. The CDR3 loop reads CSVEGTKSSYEQYF. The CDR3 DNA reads TGCAGCGTTGAAGGTACAAAGAGCTCCTACGAGCAGTACTTC.

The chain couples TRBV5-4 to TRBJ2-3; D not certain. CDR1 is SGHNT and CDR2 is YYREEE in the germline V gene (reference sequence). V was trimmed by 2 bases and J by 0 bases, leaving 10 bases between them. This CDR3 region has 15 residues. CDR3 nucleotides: TGTGCCAGCAGCTTATACAGCACTAGCACAGATACGCAGTATTTT. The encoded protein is CASSLYSTSTDTQYF.

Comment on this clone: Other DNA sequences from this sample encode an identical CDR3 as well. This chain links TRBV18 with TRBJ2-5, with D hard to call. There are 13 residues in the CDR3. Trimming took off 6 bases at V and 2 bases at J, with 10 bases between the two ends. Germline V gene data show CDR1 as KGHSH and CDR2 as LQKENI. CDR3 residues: CASSPSAQETQYF. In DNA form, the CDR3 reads TGTGCCAGCTCCCCCTCCGCACAAGAGACCCAGTACTTC. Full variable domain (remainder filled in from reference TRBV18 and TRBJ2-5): NAGVMQNPRHLVRRRGQEARLRCSPMKGHSHVYWYRQLPEEGLKFMVYLQKENIIDESGMPKERFSAEFPKEGPSILRIQQVVRGDSAAYFCASSPSAQETQYFGPGTRLLVL.

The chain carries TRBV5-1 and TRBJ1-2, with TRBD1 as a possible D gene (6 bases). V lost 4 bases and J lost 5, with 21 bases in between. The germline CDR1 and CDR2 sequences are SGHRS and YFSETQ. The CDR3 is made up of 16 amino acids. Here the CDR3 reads CASSPGSAGAGYGYTF. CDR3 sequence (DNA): TGCGCCAGCAGCCCGGGCTCCGCGGGGGCTGGGTATGGCTACACCTTC.

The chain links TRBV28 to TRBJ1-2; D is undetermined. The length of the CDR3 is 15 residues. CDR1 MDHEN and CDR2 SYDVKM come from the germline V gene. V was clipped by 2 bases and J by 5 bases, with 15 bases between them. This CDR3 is CASSLELGSGYGYTF. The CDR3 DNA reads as TGTGCCAGCAGTTTAGAATTGGGATCCGGGTATGGCTACACCTTC.

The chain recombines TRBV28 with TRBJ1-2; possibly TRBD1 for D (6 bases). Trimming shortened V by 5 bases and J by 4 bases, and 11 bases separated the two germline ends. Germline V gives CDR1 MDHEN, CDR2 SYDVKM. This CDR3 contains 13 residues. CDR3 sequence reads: CASSRTETYGYTF. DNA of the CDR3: TGTGCCAGCAGTCGGACAGAAACCTATGGCTACACCTTC.

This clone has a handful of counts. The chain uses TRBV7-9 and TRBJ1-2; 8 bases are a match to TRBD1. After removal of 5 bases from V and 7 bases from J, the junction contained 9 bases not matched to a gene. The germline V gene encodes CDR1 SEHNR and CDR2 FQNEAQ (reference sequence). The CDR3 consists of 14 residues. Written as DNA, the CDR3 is TGTGCCAGCAGCGACCCTGGGACAGGACGTGGCTACACCTTC. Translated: CASSDPGTGRGYTF.

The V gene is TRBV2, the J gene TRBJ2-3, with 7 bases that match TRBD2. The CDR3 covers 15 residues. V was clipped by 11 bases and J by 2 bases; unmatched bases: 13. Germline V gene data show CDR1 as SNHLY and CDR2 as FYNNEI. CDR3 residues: CASRPQRGITDTQYF. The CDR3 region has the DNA TGTGCCTCCCGGCCCCAGCGGGGAATCACAGATACGCAGTATTTT.

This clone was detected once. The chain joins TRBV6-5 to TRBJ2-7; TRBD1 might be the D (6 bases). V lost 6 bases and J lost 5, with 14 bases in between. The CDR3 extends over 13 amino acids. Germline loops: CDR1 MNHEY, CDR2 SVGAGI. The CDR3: CASSLTGFDEQYF. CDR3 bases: TGTGCCAGCAGCTTGACAGGCTTCGACGAGCAGTACTTC.

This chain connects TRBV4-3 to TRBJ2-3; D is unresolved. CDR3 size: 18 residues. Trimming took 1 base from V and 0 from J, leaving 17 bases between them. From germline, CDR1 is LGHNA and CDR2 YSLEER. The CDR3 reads CASSQGVASPWSTDTQYF. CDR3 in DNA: TGCGCCAGCAGCCAAGGAGTGGCCAGCCCATGGAGCACAGATACGCAGTATTTT.

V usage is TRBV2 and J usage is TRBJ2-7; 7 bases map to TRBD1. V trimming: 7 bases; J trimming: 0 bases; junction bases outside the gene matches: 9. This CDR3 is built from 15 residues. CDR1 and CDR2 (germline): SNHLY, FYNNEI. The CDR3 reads CASTRGPGSSYEQYF. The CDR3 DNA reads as TGTGCCAGCACAAGGGGGCCGGGAAGCTCCTACGAGCAGTACTTC. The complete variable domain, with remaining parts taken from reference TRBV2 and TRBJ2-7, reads EPEVTQTPSHQVTQMGQEVILRCVPISNHLYFYWYRQILGQKVEFLVSFYNNEISEKSEIFDDQFSVERPDGSNFTLKIRSTKLEDSAMYFCASTRGPGSSYEQYFGPGTRLTVT.

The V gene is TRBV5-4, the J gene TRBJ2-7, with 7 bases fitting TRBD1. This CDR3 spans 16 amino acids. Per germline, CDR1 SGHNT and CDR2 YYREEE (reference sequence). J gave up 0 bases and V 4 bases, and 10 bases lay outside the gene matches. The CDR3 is CASSRTPDRVSYEQYF. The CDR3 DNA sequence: TGTGCCAGCAGCCGGACCCCAGACAGGGTCTCCTACGAGCAGTACTTC. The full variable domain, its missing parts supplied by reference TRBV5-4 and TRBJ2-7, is ETGVTQSPTHLIKTRGQQVTLRCSSQSGHNTVSWYQQALGQGPQFIFQYYREEENGRGNFPPRFSGLQFPNYSSELNVNALELDDSALYLCASSRTPDRVSYEQYFGPGTRLTVT.

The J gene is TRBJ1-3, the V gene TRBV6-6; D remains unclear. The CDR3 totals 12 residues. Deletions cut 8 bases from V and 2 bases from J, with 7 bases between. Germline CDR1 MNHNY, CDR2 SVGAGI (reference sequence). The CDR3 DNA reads TGTGCCAGCCTAGAAGCTGGAAACACCATATATTTT. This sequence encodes CASLEAGNTIYF.